The rows below give T cell receptor beta chains drawn from one sample of a study of blood T cell repertoires in COVID-19. TCRdb's copy holds only in-frame clones and misses some; the assay was immunoSEQ multiplex PCR. This table has around 210,000 clones, around 80% appearing once. The sequenced sample consisted of peripheral blood. Source of these receptors: a human donor in a cohort sampled during active COVID-19. CDR3s include the opening cysteine and the closing phenylalanine or tryptophan. A D gene is named only where the DNA matches it firmly. Some rows have no size entry. The others give once, few or many, or a class for an expanded clone.

- - TRBJ1-1 13 TRBV28 CASRGAMNTEAFF TGTGCCAGCAGGGGGGCCATGAACACTGAAGCTTTCTTT
- - TRBJ1-5 14 TRBV3-1/TRBV3-2 CASSNRAGQQPQHF TGTGCCAGCAGCAACCGAGCAGGGCAACAGCCCCAGCATTTT
- TRBD2 TRBJ2-1 15 TRBV7-8 CASSLGLAVYNEQFF TGTGCCAGCAGCTTAGGACTAGCAGTCTACAATGAGCAGTTCTTC
- - TRBJ2-3 12 TRBV25-1 CASISPADTQYF TGTGCCAGCATCTCCCCTGCAGATACGCAGTATTTT
- - TRBJ1-2 16 TRBV18 CASSPPKPLRSYGYTF TGTGCCAGCTCACCACCCAAGCCGCTACGGAGCTATGGCTACACCTTC
- - TRBJ2-7 14 TRBV15 CATSREWGTAGQYF TGTGCCACCAGCAGAGAATGGGGGACAGCGGGGCAGTACTTC
- TRBD1 TRBJ1-1 17 TRBV5-1 CASSPPGRRQGNTEAFF TGCGCCAGCAGCCCCCCGGGCCGAAGACAGGGGAACACTGAAGCTTTCTTT
- TRBD2 TRBJ2-7 15 TRBV19 CASSIASSGSYEQYF TGTGCCAGTAGTATAGCTTCTAGCGGGAGTTACGAGCAGTACTTC
- - TRBJ2-4 16 TRBV28 CASHPDAEVAKNIQYF TGTGCCAGCCATCCGGACGCGGAGGTAGCCAAAAACATTCAGTACTTC
- TRBD1 TRBJ1-6 16 TRBV5-1 CASSWQVGQRNSPLHF TGCGCCAGCAGCTGGCAGGTGGGACAGCGTAATTCACCCCTCCACTTT
- TRBD1 TRBJ2-1 16 TRBV25-1 CASSPLSGTVLGEQFF TGTGCCAGCAGTCCCCTGTCCGGGACAGTTCTCGGTGAGCAGTTCTTC
- TRBD1 TRBJ2-3 15 TRBV7-8 CASSVWDRITDTQYF TGTGCCAGCAGCGTCTGGGACAGAATTACAGATACGCAGTATTTT
once - TRBJ2-3 15 TRBV5-1 CASSLGVGATDTQYF TGCGCCAGCAGCTTGGGGGTGGGAGCAACAGATACGCAGTATTTT
- - TRBJ1-2 15 TRBV3-1/TRBV3-2 CASSLSGYKSYGYTF TGTGCCAGCAGCCTTTCAGGGTATAAATCCTATGGCTACACCTTC
- TRBD1 TRBJ1-5 13 TRBV7-8 CASQDRDGQPQHF TGTGCCAGCCAAGACAGGGATGGCCAGCCCCAGCATTTT
- - TRBJ2-3 14 TRBV5-4 CASSWQGEEDTQYF TGTGCCAGCAGCTGGCAGGGGGAGGAGGATACGCAGTATTTT
once TRBD1 TRBJ1-2 16 TRBV5-4 CASSRPGTGGAYGYTF TGTGCCAGCAGCCGCCCCGGGACAGGGGGAGCCTATGGCTACACCTTC
- - TRBJ2-7 15 TRBV18 CASSPRYGDSYEQYF TGTGCCAGCTCACCAAGGTACGGGGATTCCTACGAGCAGTACTTC
- TRBD1 TRBJ2-3 15 TRBV27 CASSFNRGSTDTQYF TGTGCCAGCAGTTTTAACAGGGGGAGCACAGATACGCAGTATTTT
- - TRBJ2-6 17 TRBV19 CASSIVRGSAGANVLTF TGTGCCAGTAGTATAGTTAGGGGGAGCGCTGGGGCCAACGTCCTGACTTTC
- TRBD1 TRBJ2-7 15 TRBV4-1 CASSQDPGGPYEQYF TGCGCCAGCAGCCAAGATCCAGGGGGCCCCTACGAGCAGTACTTC
- TRBD1 TRBJ2-7 15 TRBV18 CASSPRGTGPYEQYF TGTGCCAGCTCACCACGCGGGACAGGGCCCTACGAGCAGTACTTC
- TRBD2 TRBJ2-7 16 TRBV5-1 CASSPGLAGGSGEQYF TGCGCCAGCAGCCCGGGACTAGCGGGAGGTTCCGGGGAGCAGTACTTC
many - TRBJ1-2 15 TRBV29-1 CSVRAPGGGNYGYTF TGCAGCGTCCGGGCTCCGGGCGGGGGTAACTATGGCTACACCTTC
- TRBD1 TRBJ2-1 14 TRBV29-1 CSATGQGAYNEQFF TGCAGCGCCACAGGACAGGGGGCTTACAATGAGCAGTTCTTC
once - TRBJ1-6 12 TRBV28 CASSLENSPLHF TGTGCCAGCAGTTTAGAGAATTCACCCCTCCACTTT
- - TRBJ2-7 13 TRBV28 CASSLHRTYEQYF TGTGCCAGCAGTTTACACAGAACCTACGAGCAGTACTTC
- - TRBJ1-4 17 TRBV28 CAMPVGGPRTTNEKLFF TGTGCCATGCCGGTAGGGGGACCCCGTACAACTAATGAAAAACTGTTTTTT
- TRBD1 TRBJ2-3 16 TRBV9 CASSVGGTGITDTQYF TGTGCCAGCAGCGTAGGGGGGACAGGAATCACAGATACGCAGTATTTT
- - TRBJ2-5 14 TRBV7-7 CASSSGRGAETQYF TGTGCCAGCAGCTCGGGCAGGGGCGCAGAGACCCAGTACTTC
- - TRBJ1-2 16 TRBV2 CASSEGARLSHYGYTF TGTGCCAGCAGTGAAGGAGCTAGATTGTCGCACTATGGCTACACCTTC
- TRBD2 TRBJ2-1 16 TRBV19 CASSIYTSGVNNEQFF TGTGCCAGTAGTATTTATACTAGCGGGGTTAACAATGAGCAGTTCTTC
- TRBD2 TRBJ2-7 19 TRBV11-2 CASSLSGSAGGWIQYEQYF TGTGCCAGCAGCTTATCGGGATCAGCGGGAGGGTGGATTCAGTACGAGCAGTACTTC
- TRBD2 TRBJ2-3 15 TRBV7-8 CASSLIAGDQDTQYF TGTGCCAGCAGCTTAATAGCGGGGGACCAAGATACGCAGTATTTT
- - TRBJ2-5 14 TRBV6-5 CASSYGGDLATQYF TGTGCCAGCAGTTACGGAGGGGATCTAGCTACCCAGTACTTC
few - TRBJ1-1 13 TRBV6-6 CASRSGDDTEAFF TGTGCCAGCAGGTCGGGGGATGACACTGAAGCTTTCTTT
- - TRBJ1-5 18 TRBV7-8 CASTPVPDFAYSNQPQHF TGTGCCAGCACCCCGGTCCCTGATTTTGCTTATAGCAATCAGCCCCAGCATTTT